A selection of T cell receptor beta chains follows, all from one sample in a study of a mutant IDH1 vaccine in newly diagnosed glioma. The antigens of these receptors remain unknown. Generated by immunoSEQ multiplex PCR, the TCRdb table keeps only in-frame clones and is missing some. The profile covers roughly 64,000 clones, with 74% appearing a single time and over 3.5% taken by the ten largest. Sequencing was performed on PBMCs, taken from a glioma patient whose treatment included an IDH1 peptide vaccine. These receptors came from a man aged 50 or older with glioma. The CDR3 runs from the conserved cysteine through the conserved F or W. D genes are given only for firm matches. Clone sizes are given selectively: once, few, many, or a class where the clone is expanded.

j_call,d_call,clone_size,v_call,cdr3_aa,cdr3_nt
TRBJ2-7,NA,NA,TRBV2,CASSEVRAGIGEQYF,TGTGCCAGCAGTGAAGTCAGGGCAGGGATAGGAGAGCAGTACTTC
TRBJ2-7,NA,NA,TRBV9,CASSVASRFSYEQYF,TGTGCCAGCAGCGTAGCTTCCCGGTTTTCCTACGAGCAGTACTTC
TRBJ1-2,NA,few,TRBV25-1,CASVGGNYGYTF,TGTGCCAGCGTAGGGGGTAACTATGGCTACACCTTC
TRBJ2-7,TRBD2,NA,TRBV9,CASSPKFSGGYEQYF,TGTGCCAGCTCCCCCAAGTTTAGCGGGGGTTACGAGCAGTACTTC
TRBJ2-3,TRBD2,NA,TRBV7-9,CASSPSGRSTDTQYF,TGTGCCAGCAGCCCTAGCGGGCGCAGCACAGATACGCAGTATTTT
TRBJ1-1,TRBD1,NA,TRBV19,CASTETGEDTEAFF,TGTGCCAGTACCGAGACAGGGGAAGACACTGAAGCTTTCTTT
TRBJ1-3,NA,few,TRBV27,CASSPRQAGNTIYF,TGTGCCAGCAGTCCCCGGCAGGCTGGAAACACCATATATTTT
TRBJ1-1,NA,NA,TRBV6-5,CASSDRQAEAFF,TGTGCCAGCAGCGACAGGCAAGCTGAAGCTTTCTTT
TRBJ1-2,NA,few,TRBV2,CASSPFSGYTF,TGTGCCAGCAGCCCTTTTAGTGGCTACACCTTC
TRBJ1-1,TRBD1,NA,TRBV2,CASLYSGGNTEAFF,TGTGCCAGCTTATACTCAGGGGGGAACACTGAAGCTTTCTTT